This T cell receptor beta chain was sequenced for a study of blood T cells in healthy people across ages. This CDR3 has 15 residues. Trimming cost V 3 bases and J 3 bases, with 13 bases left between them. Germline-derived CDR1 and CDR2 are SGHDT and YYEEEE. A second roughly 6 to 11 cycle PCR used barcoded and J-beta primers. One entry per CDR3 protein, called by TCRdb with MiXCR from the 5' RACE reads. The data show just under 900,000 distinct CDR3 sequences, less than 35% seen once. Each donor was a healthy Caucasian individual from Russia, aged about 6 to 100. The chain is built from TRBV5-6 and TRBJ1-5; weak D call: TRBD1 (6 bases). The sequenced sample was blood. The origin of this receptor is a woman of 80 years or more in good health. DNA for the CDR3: TGTGCCAGCAGCTCCCTTGACAGGCCCAATCAGCCCCAGCATTTT. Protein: CASSSLDRPNQPQHF.